A single sample gave rise to the 15 T cell receptor beta chains below, sequenced in a study of shared clonotypes between healthy human individuals. Sequencing was performed with immunoSEQ multiplex PCR; in TCRdb, only in-frame clones are kept and a portion is missing. Here the sample spans about 100,000 clones, over 60% being singletons. The sequenced material came from memory CD8+ T cells sorted from blood. Specified subset: CD45RO+ cells pooled with CCR7-negative TemRA cells. The receptors come from a man aged 25 to 40 in good health.

This clone has a handful of counts. V usage is TRBV7-8 and J usage is TRBJ2-7; TRBD1 agrees at 7 bases. The CDR3 has 16 residues. J gave up 0 bases and V 5 bases, and 10 bases lay outside the gene matches. The germline V gene encodes CDR1 SGHVS and CDR2 FQNEAQ. The CDR3 here is CASSPSRGLGSYEQYF. In DNA, the CDR3 is TGTGCCAGCAGCCCCTCAAGGGGGCTGGGCTCCTACGAGCAGTACTTC.

V and J are TRBV7-9 and TRBJ2-7; D might be TRBD2 (5 bases). The CDR3 consists of 13 residues. The germline CDR1 and CDR2 sequences are SEHNR and FQNEAQ (reference sequence). Trimming pared 5 bases from V and 0 bases from J, leaving 8 bases between. This chain's CDR3 is CASSPTSSYEQYF. DNA for the CDR3: TGTGCCAGCAGCCCCACTAGCTCCTACGAGCAGTACTTC.

The CDR3 sequence: CASSSTGQAGNTIYF. The DNA for the CDR3 is TGTGCCAGCAGTTCCACCGGACAGGCTGGAAACACCATATATTTT. The genes are TRBV6-5 and TRBJ1-3; 7 positions match TRBD1. V shed 4 bases and J 2 bases; nucleotides not matched to a gene: 5. The CDR3 sequence is 15 residues long. The germline gives CDR1 MNHEY, CDR2 SVGAGI.

This clone was seen more than once but under ten times. The sample contains more than one DNA sequence encoding this CDR3. The chain links TRBV19 to TRBJ1-1; no firm D call. This CDR3 contains 14 residues. Between the trimmed V and J ends, which lost 3 bases and 3 bases, there was a span of 11 bases. Germline V gene data show CDR1 as LNHDA and CDR2 as SQIVND (reference sequence). The CDR3 loop reads CASSIWGLDTEAFF. The CDR3 DNA follows: TGTGCCAGTAGTATTTGGGGTCTTGACACTGAAGCTTTCTTT.

This rearrangement joins TRBV11-3 to TRBJ2-2, with 7 bases fitting TRBD2. Trimming cost V 5 bases and J 5 bases; bases outside gene matches: 8. The CDR3 runs 15 residues. Germline CDR1 SGHNT, CDR2 YENEEA. This CDR3 reads CASSRAAGVTGELFF. CDR3 in DNA: TGTGCCAGCAGCCGAGCGGCGGGAGTGACCGGGGAGCTGTTTTTT. The variable domain in full, completed from reference TRBV11-3 and TRBJ2-2, reads EAGVVQSPRYKIIEKKQPVAFWCNPISGHNTLYWYLQNLGQGPELLIRYENEEAVDDSQLPKDRFSAERLKGVDSTLKIQPAELGDSAVYLCASSRAAGVTGELFFGEGSRLTVL.

The table lists this clone with a few counts. The chain carries TRBV6-1 and TRBJ2-6; the D gene could be TRBD1 or TRBD2 (5 bases each). V dropped 1 base and J dropped 1 base, with 8 bases sitting between them. Germline V lookup: CDR1 MNHNS, CDR2 SASEGT. The CDR3 consists of 16 residues. The CDR3 sequence: CASSEGDGSGANVLTF. CDR3 nucleotides: TGTGCCAGCAGTGAAGGGGACGGATCTGGGGCCAACGTCCTGACTTTC.

The chain recombines TRBV4-1 with TRBJ2-1; TRBD2 is a possible D gene (5 bases). The CDR3 has 14 amino acids. Per the germline V gene, CDR1 is MGHRA and CDR2 is YSYEKL. Trimming took off 4 bases at V and 7 bases at J, with 14 bases between the two ends. CDR3 sequence reads: CASSPRGSRNEQFF. CDR3 in DNA: TGCGCCAGCAGCCCCCGGGGTAGTCGGAATGAGCAGTTCTTC.

This chain uses TRBV28 with TRBJ2-1; the match to TRBD2 covers 14 bases. V lost 5 bases, J lost 4 bases, and 10 bases stayed unmatched. The CDR3 length is 18 residues. The V gene's germline CDR1 is MDHEN and CDR2 SYDVKM. CDR3 residues: CASSTIGLAGGLYNEQFF. The CDR3 DNA reads as TGTGCCAGCAGTACAATTGGACTAGCGGGAGGATTATACAATGAGCAGTTCTTC.

This clone occurred a few times. The gene calls are TRBV7-9 and TRBJ2-7; TRBD2 matches 11 bases. J lost 4 bases, V lost 5 bases, and 7 bases had no gene match. The CDR3 is made up of 15 amino acids. CDR1 is SEHNR, CDR2 FQNEAQ, per germline (reference sequence). The CDR3 here is CASSPSGTSGYEQYF. DNA of the CDR3: TGTGCCAGCAGCCCATCCGGGACTAGCGGTTACGAGCAGTACTTC.

This clone was seen more than once but under ten times. This rearrangement joins TRBV5-6 to TRBJ2-7; TRBD1 matches at 11 bases. The CDR3 spans 17 residues. Germline CDR1 and CDR2: SGHDT and YYEEEE. Trimming removed 3 bases from V and 5 bases from J; junction bases left unmatched: 13. CDR3 sequence (DNA): TGTGCCAGCAGCTCCGACGAATGGGACAGGGGGAGTAACGAGCAGTACTTC. Residues: CASSSDEWDRGSNEQYF.

This clone is a singleton in its sample. The chain carries TRBV6-5 and TRBJ2-5; D unclear. The V end lost 7 bases, the J end lost 5 bases, and 5 bases lay between the germline ends. Germline V gives CDR1 MNHEY, CDR2 SVGAGI. The CDR3 covers 10 residues. CDR3 loop: CASIEETQYF. The CDR3 DNA sequence: TGTGCCAGCATAGAGGAGACCCAGTACTTC.

This chain uses TRBV27 with TRBJ2-7, with D perhaps matching TRBD1 (5 bases). V was shortened by 4 bases and J by 4 bases, with 14 bases between the two germline ends. This CDR3 region has 14 residues. The germline V gene has CDR1 MNHEY and CDR2 SMNVEV (reference sequence). The CDR3 DNA is TGTGCCAGCAGTTCTTCAGGGTTGGGTTACGAGCAGTACTTC. Its protein is CASSSSGLGYEQYF.

The V call is TRBV10-2, the J call TRBJ2-3; 9 nucleotides line up with TRBD2. Germline CDR1 and CDR2: WSHSY and SAAADI. This CDR3 contains 18 residues. J gave up 1 base and V 10 bases, and 18 bases lay outside the gene matches. CDR3 loop: CATVDGGRALVGTDTQYF. The CDR3 coding sequence is TGCGCCACCGTAGACGGCGGGAGGGCCCTCGTCGGCACAGATACGCAGTATTTT.

V gene TRBV18 combines with J gene TRBJ1-4; perhaps TRBD1 as D (5 bases). The V gene's germline CDR1 is KGHSH and CDR2 LQKENI. The CDR3 is 15 residues long. V was pared by 0 bases and J by 5 bases, with 10 bases between. The CDR3 region is CASSPPSQGNEKLFF. The CDR3 bases are TGTGCCAGCTCACCACCGTCCCAGGGAAATGAAAAACTGTTTTTT.

This chain uses TRBV30 with TRBJ2-5, with TRBD1 matching over 7 bases. V trimming: 1 base; J trimming: 1 base; junction bases outside the gene matches: 3. The CDR3 has 14 amino acids. Germline values: CDR1 GTSNPN, CDR2 SVGIG (reference sequence). CDR3 region: CAWSGTGRQETQYF. CDR3 bases: TGTGCCTGGAGTGGGACAGGTCGCCAAGAGACCCAGTACTTC.